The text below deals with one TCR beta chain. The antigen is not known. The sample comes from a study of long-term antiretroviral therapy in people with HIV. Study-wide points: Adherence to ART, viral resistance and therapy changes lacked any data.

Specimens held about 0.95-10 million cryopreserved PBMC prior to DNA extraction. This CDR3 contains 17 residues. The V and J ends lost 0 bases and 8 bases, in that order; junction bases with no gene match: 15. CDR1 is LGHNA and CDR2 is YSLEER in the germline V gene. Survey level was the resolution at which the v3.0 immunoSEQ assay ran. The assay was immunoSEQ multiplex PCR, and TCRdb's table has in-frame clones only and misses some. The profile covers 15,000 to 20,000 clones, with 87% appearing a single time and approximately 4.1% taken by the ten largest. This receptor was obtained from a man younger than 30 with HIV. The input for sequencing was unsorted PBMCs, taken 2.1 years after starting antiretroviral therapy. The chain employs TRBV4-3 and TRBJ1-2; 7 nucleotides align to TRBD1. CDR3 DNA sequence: TGCGCCAGCAGCCAAGAACGGGCACGACAGGGAGGATACGGCTACACCTTC. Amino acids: CASSQERARQGGYGYTF.